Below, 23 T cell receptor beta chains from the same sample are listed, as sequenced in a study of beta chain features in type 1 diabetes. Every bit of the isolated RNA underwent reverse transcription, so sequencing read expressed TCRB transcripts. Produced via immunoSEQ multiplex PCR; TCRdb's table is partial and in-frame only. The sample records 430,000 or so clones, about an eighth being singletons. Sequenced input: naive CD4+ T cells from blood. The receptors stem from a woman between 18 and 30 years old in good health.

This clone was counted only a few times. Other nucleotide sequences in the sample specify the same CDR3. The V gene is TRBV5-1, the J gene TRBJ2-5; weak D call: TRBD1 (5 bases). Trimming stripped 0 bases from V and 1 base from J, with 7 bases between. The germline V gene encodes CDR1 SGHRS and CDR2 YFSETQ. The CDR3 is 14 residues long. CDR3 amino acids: CASSLGTFQETQYF. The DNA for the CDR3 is TGCGCCAGCAGCTTGGGGACATTCCAAGAGACCCAGTACTTC.

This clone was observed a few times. CDR3 loop: CASSQGGQEAFF. CDR3 sequence (DNA): TGTGCCAGCAGCCAAGGGGGACAGGAAGCTTTCTTT. The V gene is TRBV14, the J gene TRBJ1-1; 7 nucleotides match TRBD1. There are 12 residues in the CDR3. The V gene end was trimmed by 1 base and the J gene end by 8 bases; junction bases not matched to a gene: 1. The germline V gene has CDR1 SGHDN and CDR2 FVKESK.

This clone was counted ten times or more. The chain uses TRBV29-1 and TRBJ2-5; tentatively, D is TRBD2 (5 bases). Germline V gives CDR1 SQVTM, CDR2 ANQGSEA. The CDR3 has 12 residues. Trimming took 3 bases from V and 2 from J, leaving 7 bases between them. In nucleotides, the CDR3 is TGCAGCGTTGACGAGGGTCAAGAGACCCAGTACTTC. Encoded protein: CSVDEGQETQYF.

This CDR3 is CASSFGSSYEQYF. The CDR3 coding sequence is TGTGCCAGCAGTTTTGGGAGCTCCTACGAGCAGTACTTC. V is TRBV6-5 and J is TRBJ2-7, with a possible D match to TRBD2 (5 bases). The length of the CDR3 is 13 residues. Germline V gene lookup returns CDR1 MNHEY and CDR2 SVGAGI. V lost 4 bases to trimming and J lost 0 bases, with 7 bases between them.

CDR3 in amino acids: CAISEGLNTEAFF. DNA for the CDR3: TGTGCCATCAGTGAGGGATTAAACACTGAAGCTTTCTTT. The chain combines TRBV10-3 with TRBJ1-1, with D unresolved. CDR3 size: 13 residues. Germline V gives CDR1 ENHRY, CDR2 SYGVKD. Trimming left V 2 bases short and J 2 bases short, with 6 bases between.

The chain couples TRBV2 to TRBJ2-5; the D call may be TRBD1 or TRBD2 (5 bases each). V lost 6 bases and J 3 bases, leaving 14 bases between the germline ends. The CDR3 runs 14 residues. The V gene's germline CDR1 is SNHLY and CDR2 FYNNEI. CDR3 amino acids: CASRAGTEEETQYF. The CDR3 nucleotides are TGTGCCAGCAGAGCCGGGACGGAAGAAGAGACCCAGTACTTC.

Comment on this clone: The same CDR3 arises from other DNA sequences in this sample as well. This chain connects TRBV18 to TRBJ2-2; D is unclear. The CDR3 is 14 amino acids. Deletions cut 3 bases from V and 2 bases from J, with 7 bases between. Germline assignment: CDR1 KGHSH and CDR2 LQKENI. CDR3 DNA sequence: TGTGCCAGCTCACCCCCCACTAACACCGGGGAGCTGTTTTTT. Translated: CASSPPTNTGELFF.

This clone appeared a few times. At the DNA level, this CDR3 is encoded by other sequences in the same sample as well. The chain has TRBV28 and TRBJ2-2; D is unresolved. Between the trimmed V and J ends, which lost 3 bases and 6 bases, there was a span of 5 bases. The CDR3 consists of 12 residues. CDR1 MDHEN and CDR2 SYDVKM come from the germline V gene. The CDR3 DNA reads TGTGCCAGCAGTTTGTCCCCCGGGGAGCTGTTTTTT. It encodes CASSLSPGELFF. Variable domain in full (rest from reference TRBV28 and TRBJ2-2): DVKVTQSSRYLVKRTGEKVFLECVQDMDHENMFWYRQDPGLGLRLIYFSYDVKMKEKGDIPEGYSVSREKKERFSLILESASTNQTSMYLCASSLSPGELFFGEGSRLTVL.

This chain's CDR3 is CASSQAGTVNQPQHF. The CDR3, as DNA: TGTGCCAGCAGCCAAGCCGGGACAGTCAATCAGCCCCAGCATTTT. This sequence joins TRBV4-2 and TRBJ1-5, with 7 bases fitting TRBD1. CDR3 length: 15 residues. The V gene's germline CDR1 is LGHNA and CDR2 YNFKEQ. The V gene end was trimmed by 1 base and the J gene end by 3 bases; junction bases not matched to a gene: 3.

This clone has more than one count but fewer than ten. The CDR3 nucleotides are TGTGCCAGCAGCTACAGGGGAGCAGGCTACACCTTC. Translated, it gives CASSYRGAGYTF. This chain connects TRBV28 to TRBJ1-2; 7 bases align to TRBD1. V gave up 6 bases and J gave up 8 bases; unmatched junction bases: 6. CDR3 length: 12 residues. CDR1 and CDR2 (germline): MDHEN, SYDVKM.

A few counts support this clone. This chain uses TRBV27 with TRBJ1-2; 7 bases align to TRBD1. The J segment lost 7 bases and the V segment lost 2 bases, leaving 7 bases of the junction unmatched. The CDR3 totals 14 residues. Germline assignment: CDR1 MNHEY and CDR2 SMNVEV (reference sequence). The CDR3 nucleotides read TGTGCCAGCAGTTTACAGAGGGGGCTGGGTGGCTACACCTTC. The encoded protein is CASSLQRGLGGYTF.

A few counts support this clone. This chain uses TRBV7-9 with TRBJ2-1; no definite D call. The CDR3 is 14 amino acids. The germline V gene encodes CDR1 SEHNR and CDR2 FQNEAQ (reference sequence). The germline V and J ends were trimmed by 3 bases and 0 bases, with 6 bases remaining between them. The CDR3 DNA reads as TGTGCCAGCAGCTTCGCGAGCTCCTACAATGAGCAGTTCTTC. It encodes CASSFASSYNEQFF.

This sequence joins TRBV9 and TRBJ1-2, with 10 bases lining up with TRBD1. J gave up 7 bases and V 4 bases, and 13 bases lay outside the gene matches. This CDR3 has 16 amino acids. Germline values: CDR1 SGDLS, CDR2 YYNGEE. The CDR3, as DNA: TGTGCCAGCAGCACCCTGACAGGGGGCCTAGTCGGTGGCTACACCTTC. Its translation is CASSTLTGGLVGGYTF.

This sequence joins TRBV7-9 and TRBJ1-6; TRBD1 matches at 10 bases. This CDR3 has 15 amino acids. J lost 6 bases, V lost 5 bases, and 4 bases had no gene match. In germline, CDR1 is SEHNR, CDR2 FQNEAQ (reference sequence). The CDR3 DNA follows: TGTGCCAGCAGCCTAGGACAGGGGGGTAATTCACCCCTCCACTTT. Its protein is CASSLGQGGNSPLHF.

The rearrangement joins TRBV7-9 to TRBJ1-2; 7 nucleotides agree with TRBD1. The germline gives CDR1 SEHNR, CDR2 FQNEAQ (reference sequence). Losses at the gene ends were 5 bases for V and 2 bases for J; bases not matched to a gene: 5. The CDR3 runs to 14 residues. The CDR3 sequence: CASSQGQTNYGYTF. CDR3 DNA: TGTGCCAGCAGCCAGGGACAGACAAACTATGGCTACACCTTC.

The CDR3 DNA is TGTGCCAGCAGCTTTAACAGGGGAGGGTACAATGAGCAGTTCTTC. It translates to CASSFNRGGYNEQFF. This chain joins TRBV11-2 and TRBJ2-1; the D call may be TRBD1 or TRBD2 (7 bases each). Trimming cost V 3 bases and J 4 bases, with 13 bases left between them. Germline-derived CDR1 and CDR2 are SGHAT and FQNNGV. The CDR3 has 15 residues.

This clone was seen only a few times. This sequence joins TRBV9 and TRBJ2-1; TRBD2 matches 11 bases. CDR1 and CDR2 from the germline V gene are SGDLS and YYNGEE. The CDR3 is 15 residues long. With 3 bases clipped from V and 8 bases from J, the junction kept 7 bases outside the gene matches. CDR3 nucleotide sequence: TGTGCCAGCAGCGCTAGCGGGGGGCCCCCAGATGAGCAGTTCTTC. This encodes CASSASGGPPDEQFF.

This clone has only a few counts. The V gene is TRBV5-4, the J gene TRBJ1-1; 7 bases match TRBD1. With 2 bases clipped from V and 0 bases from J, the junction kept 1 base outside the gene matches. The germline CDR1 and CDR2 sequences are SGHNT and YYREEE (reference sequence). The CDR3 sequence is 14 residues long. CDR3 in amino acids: CASSFDRVNTEAFF. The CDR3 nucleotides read TGTGCCAGCAGCTTTGACAGGGTGAACACTGAAGCTTTCTTT.

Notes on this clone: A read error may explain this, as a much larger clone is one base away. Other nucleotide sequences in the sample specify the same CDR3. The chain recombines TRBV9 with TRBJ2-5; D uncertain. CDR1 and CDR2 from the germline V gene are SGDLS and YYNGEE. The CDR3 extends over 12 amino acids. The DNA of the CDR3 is TGTGCCAGCAGTGTAGCTGGGGAGACCCAGTACTTC. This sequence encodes CASSVAGETQYF. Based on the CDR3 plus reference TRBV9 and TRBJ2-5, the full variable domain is DSGVTQTPKHLITATGQRVTLRCSPRSGDLSVYWYQQSLDQGLQFLIQYYNGEERAKGNILERFSAQQFPDLHSELNLSSLELGDSALYFCASSVAGETQYFGPGTRLLVL.

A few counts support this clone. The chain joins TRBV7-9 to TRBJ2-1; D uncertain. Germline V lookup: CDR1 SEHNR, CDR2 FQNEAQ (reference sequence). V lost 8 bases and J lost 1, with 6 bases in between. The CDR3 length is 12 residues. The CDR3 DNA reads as TGTGCCAGCCGCCTGTCCTACAATGAGCAGTTCTTC. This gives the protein CASRLSYNEQFF.

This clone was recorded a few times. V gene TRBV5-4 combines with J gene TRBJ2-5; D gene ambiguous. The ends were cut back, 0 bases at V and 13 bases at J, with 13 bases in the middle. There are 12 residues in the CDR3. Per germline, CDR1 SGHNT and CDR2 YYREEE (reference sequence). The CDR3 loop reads CASSLDVGLRYF. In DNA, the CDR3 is TGTGCCAGCAGCTTGGATGTAGGGTTACGGTACTTC.

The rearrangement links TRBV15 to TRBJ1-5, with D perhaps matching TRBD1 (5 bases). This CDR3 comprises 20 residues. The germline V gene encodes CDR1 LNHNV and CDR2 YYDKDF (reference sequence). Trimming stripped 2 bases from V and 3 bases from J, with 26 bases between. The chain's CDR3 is CATSRSRALDSWYANQPQHF. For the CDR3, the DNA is TGTGCCACCAGCAGATCCAGGGCCCTCGACAGTTGGTACGCCAATCAGCCCCAGCATTTT.

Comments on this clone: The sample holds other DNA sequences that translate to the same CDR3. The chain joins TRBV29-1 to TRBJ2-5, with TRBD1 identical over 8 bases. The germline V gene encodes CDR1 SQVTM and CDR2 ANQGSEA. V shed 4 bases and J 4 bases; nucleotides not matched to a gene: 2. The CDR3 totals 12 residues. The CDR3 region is CSVAQGAETQYF. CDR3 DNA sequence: TGCAGCGTTGCCCAGGGGGCAGAGACCCAGTACTTC.